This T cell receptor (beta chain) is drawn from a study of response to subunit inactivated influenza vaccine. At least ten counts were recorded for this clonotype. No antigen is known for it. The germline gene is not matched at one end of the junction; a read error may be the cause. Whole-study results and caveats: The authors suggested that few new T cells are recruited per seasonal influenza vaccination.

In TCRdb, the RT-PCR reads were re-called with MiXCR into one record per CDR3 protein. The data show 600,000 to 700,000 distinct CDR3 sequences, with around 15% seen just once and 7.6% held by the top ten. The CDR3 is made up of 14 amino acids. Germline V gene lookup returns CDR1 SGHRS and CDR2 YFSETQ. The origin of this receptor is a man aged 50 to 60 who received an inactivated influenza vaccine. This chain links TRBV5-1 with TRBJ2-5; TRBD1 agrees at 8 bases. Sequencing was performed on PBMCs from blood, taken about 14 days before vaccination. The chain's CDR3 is CASSPGTGQETQYF. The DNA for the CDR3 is TGTGCCAGCAGTCCCGGGACAGGACAAGAGACCCAGTACTTC.